The T cell receptor (beta chain) described here comes from a study of OX40 agonist ivuxolimab in advanced cancers. At the level of the study: The eligibility criteria allowed prior anti-PD-1, anti-PD-L1 or anti-CTLA-4 therapy, and about 40% had some. Study-level results: The CD4+ and CD8+ T cells in the blood had expanded clonally by week 6 at 0.1 to 3.0 mg/kg.

Profiling relied on immunoSEQ multiplex PCR, and the TCRdb table lists in-frame clones only, not all of them. Of roughly 76,000 clones in the sample, 91% are singletons; the top ten hold 2.3%. This CDR3 is built from 15 residues. The germline V and J ends were trimmed by 6 bases and 1 base, with 15 bases remaining between them. The V gene's germline CDR1 is KGHSH and CDR2 LQKENI. This clone was found once. Its antigen remains unidentified. The source is an adult with an advanced solid tumor such as melanoma, head and neck, liver or kidney cancer. The rearrangement joins TRBV18 to TRBJ1-1; D ambiguous. Sample: CD4+ or CD8+ T cells sorted from blood, taken in a trial of the OX40 agonist ivuxolimab. The CDR3 DNA reads as TGTGCCAGCTCCCCGGAGGTTTGGAGGAACACTGAAGCTTTCTTT. It translates to CASSPEVWRNTEAFF.